The 13 T cell receptor beta chains listed next were all sequenced from one sample in a study of OX40 agonist ivuxolimab in advanced cancers. The protocol was immunoSEQ multiplex PCR, while the TCRdb copy is restricted to in-frame clones and leaves out a portion. The data contain tens of thousands of clones, approximately 87% of them singletons. The specimen comprised CD4+ or CD8+ T cells sorted from blood, sampled in a trial of the OX40 agonist ivuxolimab. The receptor source for this set is an adult with an advanced solid tumor such as melanoma, head and neck, liver or kidney cancer.

The chain combines TRBV30 with TRBJ2-7; the match to TRBD1 covers 10 bases. Looked up from germline, CDR1 is GTSNPN and CDR2 is SVGIG (reference sequence). This CDR3 has 14 residues. V lost 4 bases to trimming and J lost 3 bases; unmatched junction nucleotides: 6. CDR3 nucleotide sequence: TGTGCCTGGAATTCGGGGACAGGGGACTACGAGCAGTACTTC. Translating gives CAWNSGTGDYEQYF.

V gene TRBV18 combines with J gene TRBJ1-1, with D possibly matching TRBD1 (6 bases). Germline assignment: CDR1 KGHSH and CDR2 LQKENI. Trimming took off 4 bases at V and 4 bases at J, with 13 bases between the two ends. This CDR3 comprises 14 residues. CDR3 sequence reads: CASSLGLRGTEAFF. The CDR3 nucleotides are TGTGCCAGCTCACTGGGCCTCAGGGGCACTGAAGCTTTCTTT.

V usage is TRBV6-1 and J usage is TRBJ1-2, with D perhaps TRBD1 (6 bases). Trimming left V 6 bases short and J 8 bases short, with 22 bases between. The CDR3 runs to 15 residues. The V gene's germline CDR1 is MNHNS and CDR2 SASEGT. The DNA of the CDR3 is TGTGCCAGCAGCGCCGGGACTGCTCTCCAGGGGGGCTACACCTTC. It encodes CASSAGTALQGGYTF.

The chain carries TRBV5-4 and TRBJ1-5; D call uncertain. Germline values: CDR1 SGHNT, CDR2 YYREEE (reference sequence). The CDR3 sequence is 16 residues long. The germline V and J ends were trimmed by 4 bases and 2 bases, with 16 bases remaining between them. CDR3 sequence reads: CASSRGGSGGNQPQHF. The CDR3 DNA is TGTGCCAGCAGCCGCGGCGGGAGTGGTGGCAATCAGCCCCAGCATTTT. The full variable domain, its missing parts supplied by reference TRBV5-4 and TRBJ1-5, is ETGVTQSPTHLIKTRGQQVTLRCSSQSGHNTVSWYQQALGQGPQFIFQYYREEENGRGNFPPRFSGLQFPNYSSELNVNALELDDSALYLCASSRGGSGGNQPQHFGDGTRLSIL.

V usage is TRBV30 and J usage is TRBJ1-5; 9 nucleotides line up with TRBD1. The CDR3 covers 13 residues. From germline, CDR1 is GTSNPN and CDR2 SVGIG (reference sequence). With V trimmed by 5 bases and J by 6 bases, 5 bases remained unmatched. The CDR3 region has the DNA TGTGCCTGGGACAGGGGGGCGAGTCAGCCCCAGCATTTT. Translation gives CAWDRGASQPQHF.

CDR3: CASSQEARGAIGANVLTF. For the CDR3, the DNA is TGCGCCAGCAGCCAAGAAGCACGGGGGGCTATTGGGGCCAACGTCCTGACTTTC. The chain combines TRBV4-1 with TRBJ2-6; TRBD2 is a possible D gene (7 bases). The CDR3 covers 18 residues. The germline CDR1 and CDR2 sequences are MGHRA and YSYEKL. The V and J ends lost 0 bases and 3 bases respectively, with 15 bases between them.

J is TRBJ2-5 and V is TRBV6-5; D is perhaps TRBD1 (5 bases). The CDR3 totals 13 residues. Trimming took off 4 bases at V and 2 bases at J, with 8 bases between the two ends. From germline, CDR1 is MNHEY and CDR2 SVGAGI. The CDR3 is CASSSTVQETQYF. CDR3 sequence (DNA): TGTGCCAGCAGTTCGACAGTTCAAGAGACCCAGTACTTC.

The CDR3 is CASSSTGNEQPQHF. The DNA for the CDR3 is TGTGCCAGCAGCTCGACAGGGAACGAGCAGCCCCAGCATTTT. The chain has TRBV7-3 and TRBJ1-5; 7 bases are shared with TRBD1. Trimming removed 4 bases from V and 7 bases from J; junction bases left unmatched: 7. CDR1 and CDR2 from the germline V gene are SGHTA and FQGTGA. The CDR3 totals 14 residues.

V is TRBV10-3 and J is TRBJ1-3; 11 bases are shared with TRBD1. From germline, CDR1 is ENHRY and CDR2 SYGVKD. The J segment lost 3 bases and the V segment lost 8 bases, leaving 9 bases of the junction unmatched. The CDR3 is made up of 16 amino acids. The CDR3 is CAIRTGGADFGNTIYF. In DNA form, the CDR3 reads TGTGCCATCCGGACAGGGGGCGCCGATTTTGGAAACACCATATATTTT.

This clone was counted only a few times. The J gene is TRBJ1-2, the V gene TRBV23-1; perhaps TRBD1 as D (6 bases). TRBV23-1 is sorted into the ORF group, with uncertain function. V was clipped by 3 bases and J by 6 bases, with 23 bases between them. The CDR3 is 17 amino acids. CDR3 sequence (DNA): TGCGCCAGCAGTCAGCCGACAGTAGGGGACATTCGCCATGGCTACACCTTC. Amino acid sequence: CASSQPTVGDIRHGYTF.

The chain employs TRBV6-4 and TRBJ1-5, with 7 bases matching TRBD1. The CDR3 contains 14 residues. V lost 5 bases, J lost 5 bases, and 6 bases stayed unmatched. The germline gives CDR1 MRHNA, CDR2 SNTAGT. CDR3 amino acids: CASSPTGAHQPQHF. The CDR3 DNA reads as TGTGCCAGCAGTCCCACAGGGGCTCATCAGCCCCAGCATTTT.

The chain couples TRBV10-3 to TRBJ2-2; TRBD1 matches at 9 bases. The V and J ends lost 8 bases and 1 base, in that order; junction bases with no gene match: 5. The CDR3 has 15 residues. CDR1 and CDR2 from the germline V gene are ENHRY and SYGVKD. CDR3 DNA sequence: TGTGCCATCGCGCGGGACAGGGAGAACACCGGGGAGCTGTTTTTT. Translating gives CAIARDRENTGELFF.

The chain links TRBV14 to TRBJ1-2; 7 bases fit TRBD1. In germline, CDR1 is SGHDN, CDR2 FVKESK. This CDR3 has 15 amino acids. V shed 8 bases and J 4 bases; nucleotides not matched to a gene: 13. The CDR3 region is CASRGPGTVGYGYTF. CDR3 nucleotide sequence: TGTGCCAGCCGTGGTCCCGGGACAGTCGGCTATGGCTACACCTTC.